This T cell receptor beta chain was recorded in a study of blood T cell repertoires in COVID-19. Study details: Italy, Spain and the United States were the sources of the convalescent and acute COVID-19 samples. Sample material is recorded as cDNA or gDNA derived from T cells, B-cell-depleted T cells, or PBMCs.

Germline CDR1 and CDR2: LNHDA and SQIVND (reference sequence). The CDR3 is made up of 19 amino acids. V shed 3 bases and J shed 0 bases, with 18 bases lying between them. In the source study's methods: The assay estimated nucleated cells by amplifying reference gene primers. Repertoires were generated with immunoSEQ multiplex PCR, while TCRdb's copy carries only in-frame clones and drops some. The V and J calls and clone size were taken over from that table, and D and trimming were inferred from the DNA. The table has 100,000 or so clones, approximately 80% seen once. The receptor's source is a woman of 80 years or more with acute or convalescent COVID-19. The V and J genes are TRBV19 and TRBJ2-6; D not certain. What was sequenced was peripheral blood. The CDR3 loop is CASSMRGSTAISGANVLTF. As DNA, the CDR3 is TGTGCCAGTAGTATGAGAGGCTCGACGGCCATCTCTGGGGCCAACGTCCTGACTTTC.